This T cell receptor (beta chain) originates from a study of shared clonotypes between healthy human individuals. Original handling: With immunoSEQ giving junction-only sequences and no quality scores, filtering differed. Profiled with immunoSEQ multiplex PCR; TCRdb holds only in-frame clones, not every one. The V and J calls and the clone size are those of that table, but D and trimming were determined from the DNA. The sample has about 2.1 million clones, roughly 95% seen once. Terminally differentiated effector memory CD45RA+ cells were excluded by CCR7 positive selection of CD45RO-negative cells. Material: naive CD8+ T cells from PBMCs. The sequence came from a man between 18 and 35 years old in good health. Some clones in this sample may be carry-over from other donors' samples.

CDR3 amino acids: CASSLTAGGMSSYNEQFF. CDR3 bases: TGCGCCAGCAGCTTGACTGCAGGCGGGATGAGCTCCTACAATGAGCAGTTCTTC. The chain has TRBV5-1 and TRBJ2-1, with D possibly being TRBD2 (6 bases). Trimming took off 1 base at V and 0 bases at J, with 17 bases between the two ends. This CDR3 contains 18 residues. The germline CDR1 and CDR2 sequences are SGHRS and YFSETQ.